Listed below are T cell receptor beta chains from one sample, sequenced in a study of Ad26.COV2.S vaccination and SARS-CoV-2 variants. Here immunoSEQ multiplex PCR was the method, and the copy in TCRdb shows in-frame clones only, minus some. In the table there are about 420,000 clones, 70% to 90% of which are singletons. The material was peripheral blood, obtained in a trial of Ad26.COV2.S vaccine versus placebo. Receptors originate from a person between 18 and 60 years old who received the Ad26.COV2.S COVID-19 vaccine or a placebo. CDR3s include the opening cysteine and the closing phenylalanine or tryptophan. The order of the fields is D gene, clone size, J gene, V gene, CDR3 protein, CDR3 DNA. A D gene is named only where the DNA matches it firmly. Clone size is not always given. Where it is, it says once, few, many or a class for expanded clones.

D gene: .; clone size: .; J gene: TRBJ2-7; V gene: TRBV7-3; CDR3 protein: CASSLSAGHYEQYF; CDR3 DNA: TGTGCCAGCAGCTTAAGCGCAGGACACTACGAGCAGTACTTC
D gene: .; clone size: .; J gene: TRBJ1-6; V gene: TRBV5-4; CDR3 protein: CASSGVVGSSPLHF; CDR3 DNA: TGTGCCAGCAGCGGGGTCGTGGGGTCTTCACCCCTCCACTTT
D gene: .; clone size: .; J gene: TRBJ1-6; V gene: TRBV2; CDR3 protein: CASSEQGRSPLHF; CDR3 DNA: TGTGCCAGCAGTGAACAGGGGAGGTCACCCCTCCACTTT
D gene: .; clone size: .; J gene: TRBJ2-7; V gene: TRBV5-5; CDR3 protein: CASSLESALASYEQYF; CDR3 DNA: TGTGCCAGCAGCTTAGAGTCTGCTCTAGCCTCCTACGAGCAGTACTTC
D gene: .; clone size: .; J gene: TRBJ1-2; V gene: TRBV9; CDR3 protein: CASSPWELPNYGYTF; CDR3 DNA: TGTGCCAGCAGTCCCTGGGAGTTACCCAACTATGGCTACACCTTC
D gene: TRBD2; clone size: .; J gene: TRBJ2-1; V gene: TRBV15; CDR3 protein: CATSRSGEIYLGSYNEQFF; CDR3 DNA: TGTGCCACCAGCAGAAGCGGGGAAATTTATCTCGGGTCCTACAATGAGCAGTTCTTC
D gene: .; clone size: .; J gene: TRBJ2-7; V gene: TRBV3-1/TRBV3-2; CDR3 protein: CASSHAGRPYEQYF; CDR3 DNA: TGTGCCAGCAGCCACGCAGGACGGCCCTACGAGCAGTACTTC
D gene: .; clone size: .; J gene: TRBJ2-5; V gene: TRBV7-2; CDR3 protein: CASSLDRGRGTQYF; CDR3 DNA: TGTGCCAGCAGCTTAGATCGGGGGCGGGGGACCCAGTACTTC
D gene: .; clone size: .; J gene: TRBJ2-5; V gene: TRBV7-2; CDR3 protein: CASSFQAGGTQYF; CDR3 DNA: TGTGCCAGCAGCTTCCAGGCCGGGGGGACCCAGTACTTC
D gene: .; clone size: .; J gene: TRBJ2-5; V gene: TRBV23-1; CDR3 protein: CASSQGGVRGIETQYF; CDR3 DNA: TGCGCCAGCAGTCAAGGAGGGGTCCGGGGGATAGAGACCCAGTACTTC
D gene: .; clone size: .; J gene: TRBJ2-3; V gene: TRBV7-2; CDR3 protein: CASTPLGGWRGTDTQYF; CDR3 DNA: TGTGCCAGCACCCCTTTAGGAGGGTGGAGAGGCACAGATACGCAGTATTTT
D gene: .; clone size: .; J gene: TRBJ2-7; V gene: TRBV19; CDR3 protein: CASSMLGSYEQYF; CDR3 DNA: TGTGCCAGTAGTATGCTGGGGTCCTACGAGCAGTACTTC
D gene: .; clone size: .; J gene: TRBJ2-7; V gene: TRBV6-2/TRBV6-3; CDR3 protein: CASSSYSYEQYF; CDR3 DNA: TGTGCCAGCAGTTCTTACTCCTACGAGCAGTACTTC
D gene: .; clone size: .; J gene: TRBJ1-1; V gene: TRBV9; CDR3 protein: CASSVVQGVNTEAFF; CDR3 DNA: TGTGCCAGCAGCGTAGTGCAGGGTGTGAACACTGAAGCTTTCTTT
D gene: .; clone size: .; J gene: TRBJ2-7; V gene: TRBV4-2; CDR3 protein: CASSQDIRGGKYEQYF; CDR3 DNA: TGTGCCAGCAGCCAAGATATCAGGGGGGGGAAGTACGAGCAGTACTTC
D gene: TRBD2; clone size: .; J gene: TRBJ2-5; V gene: TRBV19; CDR3 protein: CASSQGTRGETQYF; CDR3 DNA: TGTGCCAGTAGTCAGGGGACTAGGGGTGAGACCCAGTACTTC
D gene: .; clone size: .; J gene: TRBJ1-2; V gene: TRBV28; CDR3 protein: CASSLKLRLGVESGYTF; CDR3 DNA: TGTGCCAGCAGTTTAAAGCTCCGATTGGGGGTAGAGTCTGGCTACACCTTC
D gene: .; clone size: once; J gene: TRBJ1-6; V gene: TRBV30; CDR3 protein: CAWTVNSYNSPLHF; CDR3 DNA: TGTGCCTGGACTGTAAACTCCTATAATTCACCCCTCCACTTT
D gene: TRBD1; clone size: .; J gene: TRBJ1-6; V gene: TRBV2; CDR3 protein: CASIRGTGAYNSPLHF; CDR3 DNA: TGTGCCAGCATCCGCGGGACAGGAGCCTATAATTCACCCCTCCACTTT
D gene: TRBD1; clone size: .; J gene: TRBJ1-4; V gene: TRBV7-3; CDR3 protein: CASSIGTGANEKLFF; CDR3 DNA: TGTGCCAGCAGCATAGGGACAGGGGCTAATGAAAAACTGTTTTTT
D gene: .; clone size: .; J gene: TRBJ1-5; V gene: TRBV2; CDR3 protein: CASSREGISSNQPQHF; CDR3 DNA: TGTGCCAGCAGTCGGGAGGGGATCTCTAGCAATCAGCCCCAGCATTTT
D gene: .; clone size: .; J gene: TRBJ2-3; V gene: TRBV6-5; CDR3 protein: CASSSTTDTQYF; CDR3 DNA: TGTGCCAGCAGTTCCACCACAGATACGCAGTATTTT
D gene: .; clone size: .; J gene: TRBJ2-2; V gene: TRBV7-8; CDR3 protein: CASSLVGTSGTGELFF; CDR3 DNA: TGTGCCAGCAGCTTAGTTGGGACATCGGGCACCGGGGAGCTGTTTTTT
D gene: .; clone size: once; J gene: TRBJ2-2; V gene: TRBV12-5; CDR3 protein: CASGLVSMGTPKNTGELFF; CDR3 DNA: TGTGCTAGTGGTTTGGTATCTATGGGTACCCCTAAAAACACCGGGGAGCTGTTTTTT
D gene: TRBD1; clone size: .; J gene: TRBJ2-7; V gene: TRBV6-2/TRBV6-3; CDR3 protein: CASSYRWGQVTYEQYF; CDR3 DNA: TGTGCCAGCAGTTACCGATGGGGACAGGTGACCTACGAGCAGTACTTC
D gene: TRBD1; clone size: .; J gene: TRBJ2-7; V gene: TRBV19; CDR3 protein: CASSPRQGSYEQYF; CDR3 DNA: TGTGCCAGTAGTCCTCGACAGGGGTCCTACGAGCAGTACTTC
D gene: TRBD2; clone size: .; J gene: TRBJ2-1; V gene: TRBV7-9; CDR3 protein: CASRGGVRNEQFF; CDR3 DNA: TGCGCCAGCCGGGGGGGGGTGAGGAATGAGCAGTTCTTC
D gene: .; clone size: .; J gene: TRBJ2-4; V gene: TRBV3-1/TRBV3-2; CDR3 protein: CASSQGASEAKNIQYF; CDR3 DNA: TGTGCCAGCAGCCAAGGGGCCTCAGAGGCCAAAAACATTCAGTACTTC
D gene: .; clone size: .; J gene: TRBJ1-2; V gene: TRBV6-5; CDR3 protein: CASRLHTGINYGYTF; CDR3 DNA: TGTGCCAGCAGACTACATACAGGGATCAACTATGGCTACACCTTC
D gene: .; clone size: .; J gene: TRBJ1-1; V gene: TRBV5-6; CDR3 protein: CASSLQLAEAFF; CDR3 DNA: TGTGCCAGCAGTTTACAATTAGCTGAAGCTTTCTTT
D gene: TRBD1; clone size: .; J gene: TRBJ1-6; V gene: TRBV7-9; CDR3 protein: CASREQGRGSPLHF; CDR3 DNA: TGTGCCAGCAGAGAACAGGGGAGGGGTTCACCCCTCCACTTT
D gene: TRBD1; clone size: .; J gene: TRBJ1-2; V gene: TRBV7-2; CDR3 protein: CASSLYPPGQGYYGYTF; CDR3 DNA: TGTGCCAGCAGCCTATATCCCCCGGGACAGGGGTACTATGGCTACACCTTC
D gene: .; clone size: .; J gene: TRBJ2-2; V gene: TRBV7-2; CDR3 protein: CASSLWEGVTGELFF; CDR3 DNA: TGTGCCAGCAGCTTATGGGAGGGGGTGACCGGGGAGCTGTTTTTT
D gene: .; clone size: .; J gene: TRBJ1-2; V gene: TRBV19; CDR3 protein: CASSITGTYGYTF; CDR3 DNA: TGTGCCAGTAGTATCACAGGGACATATGGCTACACCTTC
D gene: .; clone size: .; J gene: TRBJ2-2; V gene: TRBV7-3; CDR3 protein: CASSSQGTGELFF; CDR3 DNA: TGTGCCAGCAGCTCCCAGGGGACCGGGGAGCTGTTTTTT
D gene: .; clone size: .; J gene: TRBJ1-4; V gene: TRBV6-2/TRBV6-3; CDR3 protein: CASSAILSRGSEKLFF; CDR3 DNA: TGTGCCAGCAGCGCGATTCTGTCCCGGGGGTCGGAAAAACTGTTTTTT
D gene: .; clone size: .; J gene: TRBJ1-6; V gene: TRBV11-2; CDR3 protein: CASSLKAAGSPLHF; CDR3 DNA: TGTGCCAGCAGCTTAAAGGCGGCCGGGTCACCCCTCCACTTT
D gene: .; clone size: .; J gene: TRBJ1-2; V gene: TRBV4-3; CDR3 protein: CASSQDYTDYGYTF; CDR3 DNA: TGCGCCAGCAGCCAAGATTACACGGACTATGGCTACACCTTC
D gene: .; clone size: .; J gene: TRBJ1-5; V gene: TRBV3-1/TRBV3-2; CDR3 protein: CASSFGRSNQPQHF; CDR3 DNA: TGTGCCAGCAGCTTCGGACGGTCCAATCAGCCCCAGCATTTT
D gene: .; clone size: .; J gene: TRBJ2-3; V gene: TRBV3-1/TRBV3-2; CDR3 protein: CASSQDPSTDTQYF; CDR3 DNA: TGTGCCAGCAGCCAAGATCCGAGTACAGATACGCAGTATTTT
D gene: .; clone size: .; J gene: TRBJ1-5; V gene: TRBV19; CDR3 protein: CASTGSREWQPQHF; CDR3 DNA: TGTGCCAGTACAGGCAGCCGTGAGTGGCAGCCCCAGCATTTT